This TCR beta chain was documented in a study of T cell changes during pregnancy in multiple sclerosis (dated by TCRdb to the late 2010s). Notes on the research overall: The study looked at changes in the T cell repertoire across pregnancy in women with multiple sclerosis.

Measured from the cysteine to the phenylalanine, the CDR3 is 15 residues long. Kept here is only the CDR3 DNA, which spans 45 bases and is read in frame from base 1. V is shortened by 0 bases, J by 3 bases, and the region joining them spans 11 bases. In the germline V gene, CDR1 corresponds to SGDLS and CDR2 to YYNGEE. Libraries were prepared through the immunoSEQ multiplex PCR assay. In its TCRdb copy, this immuneACCESS table keeps in-frame sequences only and misses some clones. Where compared with another copy, unresolved V genes explain less than half of these, and the others have no known cause. The sample yields roughly 48,000 clones; around 90% were counted once. Jointly, the top ten make up 1% to 1.5% of the sample. Of note for this clone: The antigen it recognizes is unknown. Base qualities are not recorded, but no much larger clone differs from it by a single base.

This clonotype originated in a female donor with multiple sclerosis, enrolled in a pregnancy study. The sample in question was CD4+ T cells from peripheral blood mononuclear cells, obtained in the second trimester of pregnancy. The chain employs TRBV9 and TRBJ2-3; TRBD1 might be the D gene, on 5 matching bases. The sequenced DNA is TGTGCCAGCAGCGTAGCTACGAAGGGGACAGATACGCAGTATTTT. Its translation is CASSVATKGTDTQYF.